Following are 26 T cell receptor beta chains from one sample sequenced in a study of Ad26.COV2.S vaccination and SARS-CoV-2 variants. Described treatment: about 20 received Ad26.COV2.S at low or high dose, single or two shots; a few received placebo; per-sample allocation not given. Day 63 after the first vaccine or placebo injection was the time point for sampling. Libraries were prepared by immunoSEQ multiplex PCR; TCRdb keeps only in-frame clonotypes and omits some of them. This table holds 300,000 to 350,000 clones, approximately 86% found once. The sample was peripheral blood, taken in a trial of Ad26.COV2.S vaccine versus placebo. The source is a person between 18 and 65 years old who received the Ad26.COV2.S COVID-19 vaccine or a placebo.

The CDR3 is CASSHQTSGYYEQYF. The CDR3 DNA sequence: TGCGCCAGCAGCCACCAGACTAGCGGTTACTACGAGCAGTACTTC. The chain is built from TRBV4-3 and TRBJ2-7; 9 positions match TRBD2. Trimming cost V 3 bases and J 3 bases; bases outside gene matches: 6. The CDR3 extends over 15 amino acids. Germline loops: CDR1 LGHNA, CDR2 YSLEER.

The chain employs TRBV3-1 (or the pseudogene TRBV3-2) and TRBJ2-7; D not resolved. CDR3 length: 12 residues. Deletions cut 2 bases from V and 3 bases from J, with 5 bases between. Per germline, CDR1 LGHDT and CDR2 YNNKEL (reference sequence). The CDR3 sequence is CASSQSSYEQYF. As DNA, the CDR3 is TGTGCCAGCAGCCAATCCAGCTACGAGCAGTACTTC.

The rearrangement uses TRBV7-9 and TRBJ2-5; D uncertain. The CDR3 spans 12 residues. The V end lost 3 bases, the J end lost 2 bases, and 4 bases lay between the germline ends. CDR1 and CDR2 from the germline V gene are SEHNR and FQNEAQ (reference sequence). In DNA form, the CDR3 reads TGTGCCAGCAGCTTCGATCAAGAGACCCAGTACTTC. Protein sequence: CASSFDQETQYF.

This clone was observed a single time. The chain employs TRBV23-1 and TRBJ2-2; no firm D call. TRBV23-1 is an ORF, and what it does is uncertain. V was trimmed by 4 bases and J by 1 base, leaving 4 bases between them. The CDR3 runs to 13 residues. The CDR3 sequence: CASSRVNTGELFF. For the CDR3, the DNA is TGCGCCAGCAGTCGGGTGAACACCGGGGAGCTGTTTTTT.

In its sample, this clone was seen once. Other DNA sequences from this sample encode an identical CDR3 as well. The chain combines TRBV6-5 with TRBJ2-3; a weak D match, TRBD2 (7 bases). The CDR3 consists of 14 residues. V dropped 5 bases and J dropped 1 base, with 10 bases sitting between them. Germline CDR1 and CDR2: MNHEY and SVGAGI. The CDR3 spells CASSPRGRTDTQYF. The CDR3 coding sequence is TGTGCCAGCAGTCCGCGGGGGCGCACAGATACGCAGTATTTT.

V gene TRBV5-4 combines with J gene TRBJ2-7; D might be TRBD1 (6 bases). The CDR3 runs 12 residues. The germline V gene encodes CDR1 SGHNT and CDR2 YYREEE (reference sequence). With 4 bases removed from V and 6 bases from J, the gap between germline ends came to 11 bases. CDR3 sequence: CASSTTGSEQYF. CDR3 bases: TGTGCCAGCAGCACAACAGGGAGCGAGCAGTACTTC.

The chain links TRBV4-1 to TRBJ1-5; unclear D gene. CDR3 size: 14 residues. CDR1 and CDR2 from the germline V gene are MGHRA and YSYEKL. Trimming took 3 bases from V and 0 from J, leaving 6 bases between them. The chain's CDR3 is CASSQADSNQPQHF. DNA for the CDR3: TGCGCCAGCAGCCAGGCAGATAGCAATCAGCCCCAGCATTTT.

The V and J genes are TRBV24-1 and TRBJ1-4; D is possibly TRBD1 (5 bases). V was cut by 5 bases and J by 8 bases, with 26 bases left in between. In germline, CDR1 is KGHDR, CDR2 SFDVKD. The CDR3 sequence is 18 residues long. DNA of the CDR3: TGTGCCACCAGTGGGGGGTTGGGGCCTCTAGGGCATGGCGAAAAACTGTTTTTT. It is translated as CATSGGLGPLGHGEKLFF.

The chain has TRBV6-5 and TRBJ2-7; either TRBD1 or TRBD2 may supply D (6 bases each). This CDR3 spans 15 amino acids. V was cut by 1 base and J by 2 bases, with 12 bases left in between. The germline V gene has CDR1 MNHEY and CDR2 SVGAGI. CDR3 sequence (DNA): TGTGCCAGCAGTTACTTAGCGGAGGGGGCCTACGAGCAGTACTTC. Protein sequence: CASSYLAEGAYEQYF.

This chain connects TRBV18 to TRBJ1-5, with 7 bases aligning to TRBD1. Germline CDR1 reads KGHSH; CDR2 reads LQKENI. The CDR3 is made up of 14 amino acids. With 2 bases clipped from V and 6 bases from J, the junction kept 4 bases outside the gene matches. CDR3 loop: CASSPTGAIQPQHF. Written as DNA, the CDR3 is TGTGCCAGCTCACCAACAGGGGCCATTCAGCCCCAGCATTTT.

The V and J genes are TRBV5-1 and TRBJ1-6, with D maybe TRBD1 (6 bases). Trimming took 0 bases from V and 7 from J, leaving 8 bases between them. The germline gives CDR1 SGHRS, CDR2 YFSETQ. The CDR3 spans 14 residues. CDR3 residues: CASSLGDKNSPLHF. In DNA, the CDR3 is TGCGCCAGCAGCTTGGGGGACAAGAATTCACCCCTCCACTTT. The complete variable domain, with remaining parts taken from reference TRBV5-1 and TRBJ1-6, reads KAGVTQTPRYLIKTRGQQVTLSCSPISGHRSVSWYQQTPGQGLQFLFEYFSETQRNKGNFPGRFSGRQFSNSRSEMNVSTLELGDSALYLCASSLGDKNSPLHFGNGTRLTVT.

The rearrangement uses TRBV20-1 and TRBJ2-3, with D unclear. V shed 3 bases and J shed 0 bases, with 13 bases lying between them. The length of the CDR3 is 15 residues. Germline values: CDR1 DFQATT, CDR2 SNEGSKA (reference sequence). This CDR3 reads CSASRPQGSTDTQYF. The CDR3 DNA follows: TGCAGTGCTAGTAGGCCCCAAGGTAGCACAGATACGCAGTATTTT.

A note on this clone: Compared with germline, one end of the junction differs, possibly owing to a read error. The chain couples TRBV3-1 (or the pseudogene TRBV3-2) to TRBJ2-7; weak D call: TRBD1 (5 bases). Per germline, CDR1 LGHDT and CDR2 YNNKEL (reference sequence). The CDR3 is 13 residues long. The CDR3 reads CASSQVRAYEQYF. The CDR3 nucleotides are TGTGCCAGCAGTCAAGTCAGGGCCTACGAGCAGTACTTC.

J is TRBJ2-3 and V is TRBV13, with 11 nucleotides matching TRBD2. V was pared by 3 bases and J by 4 bases, with 3 bases of the junction left unmatched. Germline assignment: CDR1 PRHDT and CDR2 FYEKMQ (reference sequence). The CDR3 contains 15 residues. CDR3 coding DNA: TGTGCCAGCAGCTTCCGACTAGCGGGGCCAGATACGCAGTATTTT. Amino acids: CASSFRLAGPDTQYF.

The chain recombines TRBV2 with TRBJ2-5, with 9 bases identical to TRBD1. Germline-derived CDR1 and CDR2 are SNHLY and FYNNEI. With V trimmed by 7 bases and J by 2 bases, 8 bases remained unmatched. CDR3 length: 15 amino acids. The CDR3 reads CASNLRTGEQETQYF. In DNA form, the CDR3 reads TGTGCCAGCAACCTACGGACAGGGGAACAAGAGACCCAGTACTTC.

This clone was seen once. The chain recombines TRBV4-1 with TRBJ1-1; perhaps TRBD1 as D (5 bases). V shed 4 bases and J shed 8 bases, with 17 bases lying between them. The germline V gene encodes CDR1 MGHRA and CDR2 YSYEKL. The CDR3 has 14 residues. CDR3 sequence reads: CASSPPERRGEAFF. The CDR3 DNA is TGCGCCAGCAGCCCTCCCGAAAGGCGGGGGGAAGCTTTCTTT.

The J gene is TRBJ1-4, the V gene TRBV4-2; no reliable D call. The CDR3 is made up of 13 amino acids. V dropped 1 base and J dropped 4 bases, with 4 bases sitting between them. Germline V gene sequence: CDR1 LGHNA, CDR2 YNFKEQ. The CDR3, as DNA: TGTGCCAGCAGCCAAGCAGATAATGAAAAACTGTTTTTT. Protein sequence: CASSQADNEKLFF.

V gene TRBV27 combines with J gene TRBJ1-1; D call uncertain. The CDR3 extends over 13 amino acids. V dropped 5 bases and J dropped 1 base, with 8 bases sitting between them. Germline CDR1 MNHEY, CDR2 SMNVEV (reference sequence). CDR3: CASSPLSNTEAFF. The DNA of the CDR3 is TGTGCCAGCAGTCCCCTCTCGAACACTGAAGCTTTCTTT.

V gene TRBV24-1 combines with J gene TRBJ2-3; 9 nucleotides line up with TRBD1. CDR1 KGHDR and CDR2 SFDVKD come from the germline V gene. V was clipped by 3 bases and J by 5 bases; unmatched bases: 5. This CDR3 spans 15 amino acids. CDR3 bases: TGTGCCACCAGTGATATGACAGGGGGGATAGATACGCAGTATTTT. Translation: CATSDMTGGIDTQYF.

This chain joins TRBV30 and TRBJ2-3; D is ambiguous. The length of the CDR3 is 13 residues. Germline CDR1 reads GTSNPN; CDR2 reads SVGIG (reference sequence). CDR3 protein: CAMSPSGTDTQYF. The CDR3 DNA reads TGTGCTATGTCTCCCTCCGGAACAGATACGCAGTATTTT.

The chain couples TRBV19 to TRBJ1-1; D remains unclear. V was pared by 5 bases and J by 1 base, with 8 bases between. The germline V gene has CDR1 LNHDA and CDR2 SQIVND (reference sequence). The CDR3 sequence is 13 residues long. The CDR3 loop reads CASSPHKNTEAFF. As DNA, the CDR3 is TGTGCCAGTAGTCCACACAAGAACACTGAAGCTTTCTTT.

V and J are TRBV24-1 and TRBJ2-1; TRBD2 agrees at 11 bases. The V segment lost 3 bases and the J segment 6 bases; nucleotides outside the gene matches: 12. The CDR3 contains 18 residues. CDR1 is KGHDR, CDR2 SFDVKD, per germline. The DNA for the CDR3 is TGTGCCACCAGTGATCCGGCTAGCGGGAGGCCAGATGGCAATGAGCAGTTCTTC. Its protein is CATSDPASGRPDGNEQFF.

The genes are TRBV30 and TRBJ2-3; D is uncertain. Looked up from germline, CDR1 is GTSNPN and CDR2 is SVGIG (reference sequence). Trimming cost V 0 bases and J 5 bases, with 9 bases left between them. The CDR3 covers 13 residues. CDR3 sequence: CAWSVGVGDTQYF. For the CDR3, the DNA is TGTGCCTGGAGTGTAGGTGTGGGAGATACGCAGTATTTT.

This clone has just a few counts. This chain joins TRBV28 and TRBJ1-1; 9 nucleotides line up with TRBD1. V was clipped by 2 bases and J by 4 bases; unmatched bases: 5. The CDR3 sequence is 15 residues long. Germline V gene lookup returns CDR1 MDHEN and CDR2 SYDVKM. CDR3 DNA sequence: TGTGCCAGCAGTTTAACAGGGGGCGCAGGCACTGAAGCTTTCTTT. Protein: CASSLTGGAGTEAFF.

This clone was counted between two and nine times. The chain couples TRBV18 to TRBJ1-3; 9 nucleotides align to TRBD1. V dropped 4 bases and J dropped 9; count of bases not matched to a gene: 13. The CDR3 loop spans 16 amino acids. The germline V gene encodes CDR1 KGHSH and CDR2 LQKENI. The CDR3 region has the DNA TGTGCCAGCTCACTTCACCGGGACAGGGACTGGGGCACCATATATTTT. It is translated as CASSLHRDRDWGTIYF.

The chain joins TRBV7-3 to TRBJ1-5; no firm D call. V was cut by 7 bases and J by 0 bases, with 16 bases left in between. The CDR3 totals 16 residues. Germline V gene lookup returns CDR1 SGHTA and CDR2 FQGTGA. CDR3 in amino acids: CASIPTDPNSNQPQHF. CDR3 sequence (DNA): TGTGCCAGCATCCCCACAGACCCCAATAGCAATCAGCCCCAGCATTTT.